Each of the 20 T cell receptor beta chains below was sequenced from the same sample in a study of beta chain features in type 1 diabetes. Study-level findings and limits: Type 1 diabetes patients had TCRB CDR3s that were shorter (moderately but significantly so) in all four CD4+ subsets.

No antigen has been identified for these receptors. Investigators reverse transcribed all isolated RNA, so they sequenced expressed TCRB transcripts. Some clones are missing from TCRdb's copy, which holds only in-frame ones; the method was immunoSEQ multiplex PCR. The sample comprises some 700,000 clones, around 15% of which are singletons, and less than 0.025% rests with the top ten. The source material was naive CD4+ T cells from blood. Receptor source: a young man with type 1 diabetes.

This clone showed up just a few times. This chain links TRBV7-3 with TRBJ2-2; TRBD1 might be the D (5 bases). Germline V lookup: CDR1 SGHTA, CDR2 FQGTGA. The germline V and J ends were trimmed by 4 bases and 2 bases, with 8 bases remaining between them. The CDR3 loop spans 14 amino acids. The CDR3 sequence: CASSSGQNTGELFF. DNA for the CDR3: TGTGCCAGCAGCTCCGGACAAAACACCGGGGAGCTGTTTTTT.

The J gene is TRBJ1-1, the V gene TRBV27; D uncertain. The germline V gene has CDR1 MNHEY and CDR2 SMNVEV (reference sequence). V lost 10 bases and J 5 bases, leaving 14 bases between the germline ends. The CDR3 sequence is 12 residues long. The CDR3 DNA reads TGTGCCATCGGAAGGGCGGGGACTGAAGCTTTCTTT. This gives the protein CAIGRAGTEAFF.

This clone has only a few counts. This sequence joins TRBV29-1 and TRBJ1-2, with TRBD1 matching over 7 bases. The CDR3 covers 15 residues. The germline gives CDR1 SQVTM, CDR2 ANQGSEA. With 6 bases clipped from V and 0 bases from J, the junction kept 10 bases outside the gene matches. The CDR3 DNA sequence: TGCAGCGTAGGGGAACAGGGGAACGCTAACTATGGCTACACCTTC. Translation: CSVGEQGNANYGYTF.

The sample holds a few counts of this clone. The rearrangement links TRBV10-3 to TRBJ1-3; no reliable D call. V was pared by 10 bases and J by 8 bases, with 18 bases between. CDR3 length equals 13 residues. Germline assignment: CDR1 ENHRY and CDR2 SYGVKD. The CDR3 protein is CATHEAGRYTIYF. CDR3 sequence (DNA): TGTGCCACCCACGAAGCGGGTAGGTACACCATATATTTT.

The chain is built from TRBV11-3 and TRBJ2-7, with no clear D. V was pared by 5 bases and J by 4 bases, with 6 bases between. CDR3 length equals 11 residues. Germline CDR1 and CDR2: SGHNT and YENEEA. CDR3 region: CASSQDYEQYF. The CDR3 DNA sequence: TGTGCCAGCAGCCAGGATTACGAGCAGTACTTC.

The rearrangement joins TRBV7-2 to TRBJ1-1; no clear D. The V gene lost 6 bases and the J gene lost 4 bases, with 18 bases spanning the gap. The germline V gene encodes CDR1 SGHTA and CDR2 FQGNSA. The CDR3 consists of 15 residues. CDR3 amino acids: CASSPRMGMSTEAFF. DNA of the CDR3: TGTGCCAGCAGTCCAAGGATGGGGATGAGCACTGAAGCTTTCTTT.

This clone occurred a few times. The V call is TRBV15, the J call TRBJ2-5, with D possibly being TRBD1 (7 bases). The germline V gene has CDR1 LNHNV and CDR2 YYDKDF (reference sequence). Trimming removed 5 bases from V and 2 bases from J, with 12 bases in between. The CDR3 totals 14 residues. The CDR3 spells CATSPGGLQETQYF. CDR3 coding DNA: TGTGCCACCAGCCCAGGGGGGCTACAAGAGACCCAGTACTTC.

The genes are TRBV19 and TRBJ1-5; D perhaps matches TRBD1 (5 bases). CDR1 is LNHDA, CDR2 SQIVND, per germline (reference sequence). The CDR3 consists of 13 residues. V was pared by 4 bases and J by 6 bases, with 10 bases between. The CDR3 sequence: CASSTSGIQPQHF. Here the CDR3 DNA reads TGTGCCAGTAGTACATCAGGGATTCAGCCCCAGCATTTT.

This clone was observed a handful of times. Other nucleotide sequences from this sample produce the same CDR3. The chain is built from TRBV30 and TRBJ1-1; 8 bases align to TRBD1. V lost 2 bases and J lost 3; bases outside the gene matches: 2. The CDR3 is 13 amino acids. Germline CDR1 reads GTSNPN; CDR2 reads SVGIG (reference sequence). DNA for the CDR3: TGTGCCTGGAGTTCACAGGGGGACACTGAAGCTTTCTTT. It translates to CAWSSQGDTEAFF.

The rearrangement uses TRBV27 and TRBJ1-2, with D perhaps matching TRBD1 (5 bases). The germline V and J ends were trimmed by 6 bases and 7 bases, with 18 bases remaining between them. Germline V gives CDR1 MNHEY, CDR2 SMNVEV (reference sequence). The CDR3 spans 14 residues. The CDR3 DNA follows: TGTGCCAGCAGATCTACAGGTCCCGGAGGTGGCTACACCTTC. This codes for CASRSTGPGGGYTF.

This clone has a handful of counts. CDR3 sequence: CASRLADRVRLMNTEAFF. CDR3 DNA: TGTGCAAGTCGCTTAGCGGACAGGGTCCGCCTCATGAACACTGAAGCTTTCTTT. V usage is TRBV12-2 and J usage is TRBJ1-1; TRBD1, as called in the table, went unchecked against the DNA. TRBV12-2 is recorded as a pseudogene. The CDR3 totals 18 residues.

The sample holds a few counts of this clone. The V and J genes are TRBV18 and TRBJ2-3, with D perhaps matching TRBD1 or TRBD2 (5 bases each). V dropped 4 bases and J dropped 3 bases, with 20 bases sitting between them. CDR3 length: 17 residues. Looked up from germline, CDR1 is KGHSH and CDR2 is LQKENI. The CDR3 sequence: CASSQGPVSWTTDTQYF. The DNA for the CDR3 is TGTGCCAGCTCACAGGGACCAGTCTCCTGGACGACAGATACGCAGTATTTT.

The J gene is TRBJ1-1, the V gene TRBV6-5, with D possibly TRBD1 on 5 matching bases. The CDR3 sequence is 14 residues long. The germline V and J ends were trimmed by 8 bases and 5 bases, with 18 bases remaining between them. Germline loops: CDR1 MNHEY, CDR2 SVGAGI. CDR3 coding DNA: TGTGCCAGCGGAAGCAGGGTTTGGGGGACTGAAGCTTTCTTT. As protein: CASGSRVWGTEAFF.

J is TRBJ2-5 and V is TRBV29-1, with 8 bases aligning to TRBD2. Germline V CDR1 and CDR2: SQVTM, ANQGSEA. The V gene end was trimmed by 3 bases and the J gene end by 5 bases; junction bases not matched to a gene: 2. The CDR3 contains 12 residues. The CDR3 nucleotides read TGCAGCGTTGAGTCGGGAGGGGAGACCCAGTACTTC. Its translation is CSVESGGETQYF.

The chain employs TRBV11-2 and TRBJ2-1; TRBD1 aligns across 9 bases. The CDR3 totals 14 residues. V was pared by 6 bases and J by 1 base, with 1 base of the junction left unmatched. Germline V CDR1 and CDR2: SGHAT, FQNNGV. This CDR3 reads CASRDRGSYNEQFF. CDR3 sequence (DNA): TGTGCCAGCAGGGACAGGGGTTCCTACAATGAGCAGTTCTTC. Filled out from reference TRBV11-2 and TRBJ2-1, the complete variable domain reads EAGVAQSPRYKIIEKRQSVAFWCNPISGHATLYWYQQILGQGPKLLIQFQNNGVVDDSQLPKDRFSAERLKGVDSTLKIQPAKLEDSAVYLCASRDRGSYNEQFFGPGTRLTVL.

This clone was seen a handful of times. The chain joins TRBV2 to TRBJ2-1; D is uncertain. There are 16 residues in the CDR3. Trimming pared 0 bases from V and 6 bases from J, leaving 15 bases between. The germline V gene encodes CDR1 SNHLY and CDR2 FYNNEI. The CDR3 DNA reads TGTGCCAGCAGTGAAGCCTGGGTCGCGCAGCCCAATGAGCAGTTCTTC. It translates to CASSEAWVAQPNEQFF.

This clone appeared a few times. The chain has TRBV18 and TRBJ2-7, with 9 bases aligning to TRBD1. CDR1 is KGHSH and CDR2 is LQKENI in the germline V gene. The J segment lost 6 bases and the V segment lost 1 base, leaving 4 bases of the junction unmatched. CDR3 length: 14 residues. The CDR3 here is CASSPRTGEGEQYF. CDR3 coding DNA: TGTGCCAGCTCACCACGGACAGGGGAAGGCGAGCAGTACTTC.

A few counts support this clone. This chain joins TRBV10-1 and TRBJ2-5; TRBD1 might be the D (6 bases). V lost 6 bases, J lost 4 bases, and 9 bases lay in between. Germline CDR1 reads WNHNN; CDR2 reads SYGVQD (reference sequence). The CDR3 consists of 12 residues. DNA of the CDR3: TGCGCCAGCAGGGGGGACACAGAGACCCAGTACTTC. It specifies CASRGDTETQYF.

A few counts support this clone. V gene TRBV29-1 combines with J gene TRBJ1-1; D might be TRBD1 (5 bases). The CDR3 is made up of 14 amino acids. Per the germline V gene, CDR1 is SQVTM and CDR2 is ANQGSEA. Deletions cut 1 base from V and 0 bases from J, with 9 bases between. This chain's CDR3 is CSVEARQMNTEAFF. The DNA for the CDR3 is TGCAGCGTTGAAGCGCGACAGATGAACACTGAAGCTTTCTTT.

This clone was recorded a few times. The identical CDR3 is also encoded by other nucleotide sequences in the sample. The chain carries TRBV29-1 and TRBJ2-7; 7 bases match TRBD2. The CDR3 has 12 residues. J was trimmed by 3 bases and V by 6 bases; bases with no gene match: 5. Per the germline V gene, CDR1 is SQVTM and CDR2 is ANQGSEA. The CDR3 protein is CSVSGVDYEQYF. CDR3 nucleotides: TGCAGCGTAAGCGGGGTTGACTACGAGCAGTACTTC.